Below, 8 T cell receptor beta chains from the same sample are listed, as sequenced in a study of blood T cell repertoires in COVID-19. Generated by immunoSEQ multiplex PCR, the TCRdb table keeps only in-frame clones and is missing some. Among under 100,000 clones listed, about nine tenths were seen once. Material: peripheral blood. These receptors were collected from a man aged 60 to 75 with COVID-19, enrolled during active disease.

The gene calls are TRBV4-2 and TRBJ1-2, with TRBD1 as a possible D gene (6 bases). Germline V gives CDR1 LGHNA, CDR2 YNFKEQ. Trimming took 0 bases from V and 7 from J, leaving 18 bases between them. The CDR3 loop spans 16 amino acids. CDR3 amino acids: CASSQEIGGASGGYTF. CDR3 nucleotide sequence: TGTGCCAGCAGCCAAGAGATTGGGGGGGCTTCCGGTGGCTACACCTTC.

The chain joins TRBV28 to TRBJ1-5; 7 bases line up with TRBD1. The CDR3 is 15 residues long. Losses at the gene ends were 3 bases for V and 1 base for J; bases not matched to a gene: 3. CDR1 is MDHEN, CDR2 SYDVKM, per germline. CDR3 DNA sequence: TGTGCCAGCAGTTTTACAGGGGTAAGCAATCAGCCCCAGCATTTT. It codes for CASSFTGVSNQPQHF.

The chain is built from TRBV7-2 and TRBJ1-2, with a tentative D call TRBD1 (5 bases). V dropped 1 base and J dropped 3 bases, with 9 bases sitting between them. The germline CDR1 and CDR2 sequences are SGHTA and FQGNSA. CDR3 length equals 14 residues. The CDR3 is CASSLEGADYGYTF. The CDR3 DNA sequence: TGTGCCAGCAGCTTAGAAGGGGCGGACTATGGCTACACCTTC.

The chain combines TRBV20-1 with TRBJ2-7; 8 nucleotides agree with TRBD1. Germline CDR1 and CDR2: DFQATT and SNEGSKA (reference sequence). Trimming took 3 bases from V and 10 from J; bases not matched to a gene: 2. The CDR3 consists of 10 residues. The CDR3 region is CSASGQGQYF. In DNA, the CDR3 is TGCAGTGCTAGTGGACAGGGTCAGTACTTC.

The chain couples TRBV28 to TRBJ1-2; D is unresolved. The germline CDR1 and CDR2 sequences are MDHEN and SYDVKM. This CDR3 has 15 amino acids. Between the trimmed V and J ends, which lost 2 bases and 1 base, there was a span of 11 bases. DNA for the CDR3: TGTGCCAGCAGTTTAGGAGAAGACGGTAACTATGGCTACACCTTC. Translating gives CASSLGEDGNYGYTF.

CDR3 region: CATSVARGVGETQYF. Written as DNA, the CDR3 is TGTGCCACCAGTGTGGCCAGGGGAGTTGGAGAGACCCAGTACTTC. The chain couples TRBV24-1 to TRBJ2-5; D perhaps matches TRBD1 (6 bases). Trimming shortened V by 5 bases and J by 4 bases, and 16 bases separated the two germline ends. The germline V gene encodes CDR1 KGHDR and CDR2 SFDVKD. This CDR3 contains 15 residues.

The chain carries TRBV3-1 (or the pseudogene TRBV3-2) and TRBJ2-7, with 7 bases fitting TRBD2. V shed 4 bases and J 0 bases; nucleotides not matched to a gene: 9. The germline gives CDR1 LGHDT, CDR2 YNNKEL (reference sequence). The CDR3 totals 16 residues. The CDR3 is CASSREDGGSSYEQYF. The CDR3 DNA reads TGTGCCAGCAGCCGAGAGGATGGCGGGAGCTCCTACGAGCAGTACTTC.

This chain joins TRBV28 and TRBJ2-5; 11 nucleotides match TRBD1. CDR1 and CDR2 from the germline V gene are MDHEN and SYDVKM. There are 14 residues in the CDR3. The V and J ends lost 5 bases and 5 bases, in that order; junction bases with no gene match: 4. For the CDR3, the DNA is TGTGCCAGCAGTGGGGGACAGGGGGAGGAGACCCAGTACTTC. Translated: CASSGGQGEETQYF.